Presented here are 7 T cell receptor beta chains from one specimen sequenced in a study of regulatory T cells in long-lasting Graves disease. Described time point: newly diagnosed GD, antithyroid drugs for less than 3 months. Generation of the TCR library employed RNA extracted from PBMCs. Both iRepertoire HTBI primers and Arm-PCR of CDR3 regions were used to build the TCR beta libraries. TCRdb reanalysed the multiplex PCR reads using MiXCR and keeps one entry per CDR3 protein. Among some 220,000 distinct CDR3 sequences listed, roughly a fifth were seen once. These data were likewise used in another study, on T cells in Graves' hyperthyroidism and ophthalmopathy.

The sequencing here drew on peripheral blood mononuclear cells (PBMCs), taken at new diagnosis, from a patient treated with antithyroid drugs. These receptors originate from a woman between 25 and 40 years old with Graves disease.

This clonotype was observed many times. An end of the junction does not agree with germline; a read error may underlie this. This sequence joins TRBV18 and TRBJ1-1, with D maybe TRBD1 (5 bases). Germline V gene data show CDR1 as KGHSH and CDR2 as LQKENI. This CDR3 spans 11 amino acids. As DNA, the CDR3 is TGTGCCAGCTCACCCACCCGGGACCTTTCCTTT. Protein sequence: CASSPTRDLSF.

This clonotype was detected ten times or more. The chain employs TRBV5-6 and TRBJ1-1, with D possibly TRBD1 on 6 matching bases. Trimming took off 4 bases at V and 1 base at J, with 17 bases between the two ends. CDR3 size: 16 residues. Looked up from germline, CDR1 is SGHDT and CDR2 is YYEEEE. The CDR3 region has the DNA TGTGCCAGCAGCCGGGGGCCTAGGGGTCAGAACACTGAAGCTTTCTTT. Amino acids: CASSRGPRGQNTEAFF.

A word on this clonotype: This could be a read error, since a much larger clone is one nucleotide away. The conserved phenylalanine or tryptophan is not found at the CDR3 terminus, so this likely reflects a read error. V usage is TRBV6-2 or TRBV6-3 and J usage is TRBJ1-2, with D possibly being TRBD1 (6 bases). This CDR3 spans 12 amino acids. Germline V gene sequence: CDR1 MNHEY, CDR2 SVGEGT. Trimming removed 7 bases from V and 8 bases from J, with 14 bases in between. The CDR3 sequence: CASTHRVGGYTL. For the CDR3, the DNA is TGTGCCAGCACACACAGGGTTGGGGGCTACACCCTC.

This clonotype was seen ten or more times. This sequence joins TRBV12-3 or TRBV12-4 and TRBJ2-4, with a possible D match to TRBD2 (5 bases). The CDR3 is 15 residues long. V lost 7 bases and J lost 0, with 13 bases in between. CDR3 residues: CASTPRGLAKNIQYF. The CDR3 coding sequence is TGTGCCAGCACGCCTCGGGGTCTAGCCAAAAACATTCAGTACTTC.

Many counts were recorded for this clonotype. The chain uses TRBV6-5 and TRBJ2-3; the match to TRBD1 covers 8 bases. Germline trimming cut 4 bases from V and 6 bases from J; bases unmatched to any gene: 6. CDR1 and CDR2 (germline): MNHEY, SVGAGI. CDR3 length: 14 residues. CDR3 loop: CASSSANRGDTQYF. DNA for the CDR3: TGTGCCAGCAGTTCAGCAAACAGGGGGGATACGCAGTATTTT.

This clonotype was observed at least ten times. This rearrangement joins TRBV24-1 to TRBJ2-1; D gene unclear. Trimming shortened V by 4 bases and J by 5 bases, and 5 bases separated the two germline ends. This CDR3 comprises 12 residues. Germline lookup yields CDR1 KGHDR and CDR2 SFDVKD. The CDR3 sequence: CATSDYNNEQFF. The CDR3 bases are TGTGCCACCAGTGACTATAACAATGAGCAGTTCTTC.

This clonotype was counted many times. This rearrangement joins TRBV4-2 to TRBJ2-7; 12 bases are shared with TRBD2. The ends lost 9 bases at V and 2 bases at J; junction bases unmatched: 5. Germline loops: CDR1 LGHNA, CDR2 YNFKEQ. The CDR3 consists of 14 residues. The CDR3 sequence is CASRTSGTTYEQYF. The DNA of the CDR3 is TGTGCCAGTAGGACTAGCGGGACCACCTACGAGCAGTACTTC.